This passage covers 9 T cell receptor beta chains from one sample sequenced in a study of early T cells in non-severe SARS-CoV-2 infection (dated by TCRdb to about 2021). Library preparation used 5' RACE. Reads for this sample came from a NextSeq 500. In TCRdb, the public reads were trimmed at Q25 with fastp and aligned with MiXCR, with productive beta chains retained. A single entry per CDR3 protein holds the most common genes and DNA from its merged rows. The sample table holds around 50,000 distinct CDR3 sequences, of which 10% to 15% were seen once. About 3.1% of the sample is held by the ten biggest clonotypes. Sequenced sample: whole blood. These TCRs come from an adult who was a healthcare worker with PCR-confirmed SARS-CoV-2 infection or an uninfected control (not recorded which).

Remarks on this clonotype: One end of the junction does not line up with germline, which may come from a read error. The rearrangement joins TRBV18 to TRBJ1-1, with unresolved D. Germline V gene data show CDR1 as KGHSH and CDR2 as LQKENI. CDR3 length: 14 residues. The CDR3 region is CASSLRVENTGAFF. The DNA of the CDR3 is TGTGCCAGCTCGCTTAGGGTGGAGAACACTGGAGCTTTCTTT.

The V call is TRBV9, the J call TRBJ2-1, with TRBD2 matching 9 bases. After removal of 0 bases from V and 0 bases from J, the junction contained 4 bases not matched to a gene. Per germline, CDR1 SGDLS and CDR2 YYNGEE. This CDR3 spans 17 amino acids. The CDR3 is CASSVGDSGSSYNEQFF. The CDR3 coding sequence is TGTGCCAGCAGCGTAGGAGATAGCGGGAGCTCCTACAATGAGCAGTTCTTC.

This clonotype has at least ten counts. The genes are TRBV18 and TRBJ2-2; D remains ambiguous. Trimming left V 3 bases short and J 2 bases short, with 13 bases between. Germline-derived CDR1 and CDR2 are KGHSH and LQKENI. This CDR3 has 16 residues. CDR3 amino acids: CASSPAPAANTGELFF. Here the CDR3 DNA reads TGTGCCAGCTCACCCGCCCCCGCAGCTAACACCGGGGAGCTGTTTTTT.

Of note for this clonotype: At one of its ends the junction is not consistent with the germline gene, which may arise from a read error. The J gene is TRBJ2-6, the V gene TRBV3-1; 13 nucleotides align to TRBD2. CDR1 LGHDT and CDR2 YNNKEL come from the germline V gene (reference sequence). This CDR3 has 21 residues. CDR3 nucleotides: TGTGCCAGCAGCCCAGAGACTAGCGGGAGGTACCATAGCTCTGGGGCCAATGTCCTGACTTTC. It is translated as CASSPETSGRYHSSGANVLTF.

J is TRBJ2-7 and V is TRBV20-1, with D unclear. Germline V CDR1 and CDR2: DFQATT, SNEGSKA (reference sequence). Trimming cost V 1 base and J 2 bases, with 12 bases left between them. The CDR3 loop spans 14 amino acids. The CDR3 spells CSARGAREAYEQYF. Written as DNA, the CDR3 is TGCAGTGCTAGAGGGGCCAGAGAGGCCTACGAGCAGTACTTC.

This clonotype has at least ten counts. The chain couples TRBV10-3 to TRBJ2-7; a possible D gene is TRBD2 (6 bases). The CDR3 totals 14 residues. Looked up from germline, CDR1 is ENHRY and CDR2 is SYGVKD. Trimming took 2 bases from V and 3 from J, leaving 11 bases between them. This chain's CDR3 is CAISEPGRVYEQYF. The CDR3 DNA sequence: TGTGCCATCAGTGAGCCCGGGAGAGTCTACGAGCAGTACTTC.

This clonotype was recorded many times. J is TRBJ2-5 and V is TRBV5-1; 7 bases are a match to TRBD2. CDR1 is SGHRS, CDR2 YFSETQ, per germline. V dropped 3 bases and J dropped 1; count of bases not matched to a gene: 3. The CDR3 covers 14 residues. The DNA of the CDR3 is TGCGCCAGCAGCTGGGAGGGGTTCCAAGAGACCCAGTACTTC. Translating it yields CASSWEGFQETQYF.

This clonotype showed up many times. The chain carries TRBV12-3 or TRBV12-4 and TRBJ1-5; a possible D gene is TRBD1 (6 bases). Trimming shortened V by 5 bases and J by 0 bases, and 14 bases separated the two germline ends. The CDR3 is 16 residues long. CDR3 in DNA: TGTGCCAGCAGTCCCTGGGGGCGGTATAGCAATCAGCCCCAGCATTTT. Translation gives CASSPWGRYSNQPQHF.

The chain recombines TRBV10-3 with TRBJ1-1, with 9 bases aligning to TRBD1. This CDR3 spans 13 amino acids. V gave up 10 bases and J gave up 9 bases; unmatched junction bases: 12. Germline V lookup: CDR1 ENHRY, CDR2 SYGVKD. In nucleotides, the CDR3 is TGTGCCACACAAGACAGGGGGTTGACCAAAGCTTTCTTT. Protein sequence: CATQDRGLTKAFF.